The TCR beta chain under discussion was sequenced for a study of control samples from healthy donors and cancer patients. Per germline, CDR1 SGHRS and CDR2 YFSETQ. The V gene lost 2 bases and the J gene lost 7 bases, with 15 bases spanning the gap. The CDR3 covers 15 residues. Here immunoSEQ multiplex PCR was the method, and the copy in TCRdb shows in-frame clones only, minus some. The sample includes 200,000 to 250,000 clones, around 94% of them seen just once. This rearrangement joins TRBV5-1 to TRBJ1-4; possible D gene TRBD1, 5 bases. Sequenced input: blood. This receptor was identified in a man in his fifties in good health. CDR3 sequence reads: CASSLEQGTGEKLFF. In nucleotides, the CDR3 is TGCGCCAGCAGCTTAGAACAAGGGACTGGTGAAAAACTGTTTTTT.